This T cell receptor beta chain was documented in a study of blood T cell repertoires in COVID-19. As for the study in general: The study drew acute and convalescent COVID-19 samples from the United States, Italy and Spain. Nucleic acid was either cDNA or gDNA, and it came from T cells, B-cell-depleted T cells, or PBMCs.

Germline V gives CDR1 SGDLS, CDR2 YYNGEE. The CDR3 extends over 14 amino acids. V shed 5 bases, J shed 0 bases, and the junction held 2 bases outside the gene matches. Original handling: Amplified reference gene primers provided the basis for estimating nucleated cell counts. Sequencing was performed with immunoSEQ multiplex PCR; in TCRdb, only in-frame clones are kept and a portion is missing. V and J calls and clone size follow that table, whereas D and trimming were derived from the DNA. The table has some 220,000 clones, about 86% seen once; the top ten hold around 2%. Sequenced input: peripheral blood. The genes are TRBV9 and TRBJ1-1, with 9 bases identical to TRBD1. The TCR sequence derives from a woman aged 55-75 years with acute or convalescent COVID-19. CDR3: CASSRTGVNTEAFF. The CDR3 DNA reads as TGTGCCAGCAGTAGGACAGGGGTGAACACTGAAGCTTTCTTT.